This T cell receptor beta chain stems from a study of memory CD4+ T cells and cytomegalovirus serostatus. As for the study in general: Healthy Belgian adult donors included nine or ten CMV-positive and 24 CMV-negative people.

The sort gate was single viable CD3+CD4+CD8-CD45RO+ cells for memory CD4+ T cells. Sequencing used immunoSEQ multiplex PCR; TCRdb keeps in-frame clones, though not all of them. The sample lists around 99,000 clones, 80% occurring once. Of note for this clone: What it binds is not known.

Study observations and caveats: Repertoires predicted CMV serostatus with median bootstrapped AUC of around 0.95.

This TCR came from an adult in good health and CMV-seropositive. Sequenced: memory CD4+ T cells from blood.

CDR3 residues: CASSKTGDGEKLFF. CDR3 nucleotide sequence: TGCGCCAGCAGCAAGACAGGGGATGGTGAAAAACTGTTTTTT. This rearrangement joins TRBV5-1 to TRBJ1-4; 8 bases line up with TRBD1. The trim removed 4 bases at V and 7 bases at J, leaving 6 bases unmatched. This CDR3 region has 14 residues. CDR1 and CDR2 (germline): SGHRS, YFSETQ. Full variable domain (missing parts from reference TRBV5-1 and TRBJ1-4): KAGVTQTPRYLIKTRGQQVTLSCSPISGHRSVSWYQQTPGQGLQFLFEYFSETQRNKGNFPGRFSGRQFSNSRSEMNVSTLELGDSALYLCASSKTGDGEKLFFGSGTQLSVL.